These T cell receptor beta chains were read from a single sample in a study of blood T cell repertoires in COVID-19. Measured with immunoSEQ multiplex PCR; TCRdb has only the in-frame clones, and not every one. This table holds fewer than 350,000 clones, roughly nine tenths found once. The sequencing input was peripheral blood. These receptors were collected from a woman aged 25 to 39 with COVID-19, enrolled during active disease. Both conserved end residues are part of each CDR3. A D gene is named only where the DNA matches it firmly. The size entry is marked missing in some rows and otherwise reads once, few, many or a size class.

d_gene: TRBD2; j_gene: TRBJ2-5; v_gene: TRBV27; abundance: -; CDR3nt: TGTGCCAGCAGTTTAGCGGGGGGTGGGGAGACCCAGTACTTC; CDR3aa: CASSLAGGGETQYF
d_gene: TRBD1; j_gene: TRBJ2-7; v_gene: TRBV28; abundance: -; CDR3nt: TGTGCCAGCAGTTTTTGGTGGACAGGGGGATACTCCTCCTACGAGCAGTACTTC; CDR3aa: CASSFWWTGGYSSYEQYF
d_gene: TRBD1; j_gene: TRBJ1-2; v_gene: TRBV27; abundance: once; CDR3nt: TGTGCCAGCAGTTTAGGGGGACAGACCTATGGCTACACCTTC; CDR3aa: CASSLGGQTYGYTF
d_gene: -; j_gene: TRBJ1-5; v_gene: TRBV6-1; abundance: -; CDR3nt: TGTGCCAGCAGTGAAGGTTTCGTGAATCAGCCCCAGCATTTT; CDR3aa: CASSEGFVNQPQHF
d_gene: -; j_gene: TRBJ2-2; v_gene: TRBV2; abundance: -; CDR3nt: TGTGCCAGCAATGAGTTGGAGTCCACCGGGGAGCTGTTTTTT; CDR3aa: CASNELESTGELFF
d_gene: -; j_gene: TRBJ2-6; v_gene: TRBV10-2; abundance: -; CDR3nt: TGCGCCAGCATGGCCTCTGGGGCCAACGTCCTGACTTTC; CDR3aa: CASMASGANVLTF
d_gene: -; j_gene: TRBJ2-1; v_gene: TRBV10-3; abundance: -; CDR3nt: TGTGCCATCACGACTCCTAGTGGGGAGCAGTTCTTC; CDR3aa: CAITTPSGEQFF
d_gene: -; j_gene: TRBJ1-6; v_gene: TRBV4-2; abundance: few; CDR3nt: TGTGCCAGCAGCCAAAGCTTAAGGGACGCTGGGGGCACGTCCCGTTCACCCCTCCACTTT; CDR3aa: CASSQSLRDAGGTSRSPLHF
d_gene: TRBD2; j_gene: TRBJ2-5; v_gene: TRBV19; abundance: -; CDR3nt: TGTGCCAGTACCCCAGCGGGGGCGGGGACCCAGTACTTC; CDR3aa: CASTPAGAGTQYF
d_gene: -; j_gene: TRBJ2-1; v_gene: TRBV19; abundance: -; CDR3nt: TGTGCCAGTAGTATGGACACAGTTTTCTACAATGAGCAGTTCTTC; CDR3aa: CASSMDTVFYNEQFF
d_gene: TRBD1; j_gene: TRBJ2-7; v_gene: TRBV6-5; abundance: -; CDR3nt: TGTGCCAGCAGTTACTTGGACAGGTCCTACGAGCAGTACTTC; CDR3aa: CASSYLDRSYEQYF
d_gene: TRBD1; j_gene: TRBJ1-4; v_gene: TRBV18; abundance: -; CDR3nt: TGTGCCAGCACCCGACAGGGAGCTAATGAAAAACTGTTTTTT; CDR3aa: CASTRQGANEKLFF
d_gene: TRBD1; j_gene: TRBJ1-1; v_gene: TRBV13; abundance: -; CDR3nt: TGTGCCAGCAGCTTATTAGGGGGCATGAACACTGAAGCTTTCTTT; CDR3aa: CASSLLGGMNTEAFF
d_gene: TRBD1; j_gene: TRBJ2-1; v_gene: TRBV19; abundance: -; CDR3nt: TGTGCCAGTACCCCTGGACAGGGCATGAATGAGCAGTTCTTC; CDR3aa: CASTPGQGMNEQFF
d_gene: -; j_gene: TRBJ1-1; v_gene: TRBV4-1; abundance: -; CDR3nt: TGCGCCAGCAGCCAATGGGGCGGTGCGACTACTGAAGCTTTCTTT; CDR3aa: CASSQWGGATTEAFF
d_gene: -; j_gene: TRBJ2-2; v_gene: TRBV6-6; abundance: -; CDR3nt: TGTGCCAGCGGTCGACCCCCAGGGGCAGCTTCGAACACCGGGGAGCTGTTTTTT; CDR3aa: CASGRPPGAASNTGELFF
d_gene: -; j_gene: TRBJ2-7; v_gene: TRBV4-1; abundance: once; CDR3nt: TGCGCCAGCAGCCCACGTTGGCTAGAGGAGCAGTACTTC; CDR3aa: CASSPRWLEEQYF
d_gene: -; j_gene: TRBJ2-5; v_gene: TRBV4-1; abundance: -; CDR3nt: TGCGCCAGCAGCCAAGATGGTAGCGGAGACAATCAAGAGACCCAGTACTTC; CDR3aa: CASSQDGSGDNQETQYF
d_gene: TRBD1; j_gene: TRBJ1-2; v_gene: TRBV3-1/TRBV3-2; abundance: -; CDR3nt: TGTGCCAGCAGCCATCACGGAAGTAGGGGGCGCGGCTATGGCTACACCTTC; CDR3aa: CASSHHGSRGRGYGYTF
d_gene: TRBD1; j_gene: TRBJ2-7; v_gene: TRBV19; abundance: few; CDR3nt: TGTGCCAGTGGGACAGGGTTTGACGAGCAGTACTTC; CDR3aa: CASGTGFDEQYF
d_gene: TRBD1; j_gene: TRBJ1-2; v_gene: TRBV4-1; abundance: once; CDR3nt: TGCGCCAGCAGCCACCCCACAGGGGGCAGCATCTATGGCTACACCTTC; CDR3aa: CASSHPTGGSIYGYTF
d_gene: TRBD1; j_gene: TRBJ1-2; v_gene: TRBV19; abundance: -; CDR3nt: TGTGCCAGTAGCCATCAGGGGGACAGGGGCTATGGCTACACCTTC; CDR3aa: CASSHQGDRGYGYTF
d_gene: -; j_gene: TRBJ2-7; v_gene: TRBV7-9; abundance: few; CDR3nt: TGTGCCAGCCAGGGTCCCTACGAGCAGTACTTC; CDR3aa: CASQGPYEQYF
d_gene: TRBD2; j_gene: TRBJ2-3; v_gene: TRBV11-3; abundance: -; CDR3nt: TGTGCCAGCAGCTTACGCGGTAGCGGGGCTGAGCGAGATACGCAGTATTTT; CDR3aa: CASSLRGSGAERDTQYF
d_gene: -; j_gene: TRBJ2-5; v_gene: TRBV15; abundance: -; CDR3nt: TGTGCCACCAGGCCCCTACCGAAGACCCAGTACTTC; CDR3aa: CATRPLPKTQYF
d_gene: -; j_gene: TRBJ1-4; v_gene: TRBV13; abundance: -; CDR3nt: TGTGCCAGCAGCTTCGAGTCAACTAATGAAAAACTGTTTTTT; CDR3aa: CASSFESTNEKLFF
d_gene: TRBD1; j_gene: TRBJ2-7; v_gene: TRBV18; abundance: -; CDR3nt: TGTGCCAGCTCACCCCGGACAGGGCTCGGAAAAAACGAGCAGTACTTC; CDR3aa: CASSPRTGLGKNEQYF
d_gene: -; j_gene: TRBJ1-4; v_gene: TRBV25-1; abundance: -; CDR3nt: TGTGCCAGCAGTGAATTGAGGGTAGGGGAAAAACTGTTTTTT; CDR3aa: CASSELRVGEKLFF
d_gene: -; j_gene: TRBJ1-2; v_gene: TRBV19; abundance: -; CDR3nt: TGTGCCAGTAGTATCGGACTGGGGCAGGGGACGGGCGGCTACACCTTC; CDR3aa: CASSIGLGQGTGGYTF